A selection of T cell receptor beta chains follows, all from one sample in a study of beta chain features in type 1 diabetes. Only in-frame clones appear in the TCRdb table, and some are missing; sequencing was by immunoSEQ multiplex PCR. Among 95,000 to 150,000 clones, over 15% were seen once, and the ten largest hold 2% to 3%. Sequenced sample: central memory CD4+ T cells from blood. Receptors originate from a man aged 25-45 years with type 1 diabetes. Both conserved end residues are part of each CDR3. D genes are given only for firm matches. The size entry is marked missing in some rows and otherwise reads once, few, many or a size class.

d_call clone_size j_call v_call cdr3_nt cdr3_aa
TRBD2 once TRBJ2-1 TRBV7-2 TGTACCAGCAGCCGACGCGGGGGTGGAGGGTACAATGAGCAGTTCTTC CTSSRRGGGGYNEQFF
- few TRBJ2-5 TRBV7-9 TGTGCCAGCAGCTTAGAGGGCCAAGAGACCCAGTACTTC CASSLEGQETQYF
- few TRBJ2-7 TRBV6-5 TGTGCCAGCAGTTACTATCCTCAGGGTCACGAGCAGTACTTC CASSYYPQGHEQYF
TRBD1 - TRBJ2-7 TRBV9 TGTGCCAGCAGCGTAGCTGAACAGGGGATATACTACGAGCAGTACTTC CASSVAEQGIYYEQYF
TRBD1 few TRBJ1-2 TRBV18 TGTGCCAGCTCACCTACAGGGGGCGCCGAAGGCTACACCTTC CASSPTGGAEGYTF
TRBD1 - TRBJ1-1 TRBV16 TGTGCCAGCAGCCAATCTGACAGGGGCGCGGGGGCTTTCTTT CASSQSDRGAGAFF
- - TRBJ1-1 TRBV18 TGTGCCAGCTCTCCTGGACTAGGCTTGAACACTGAAGCTTTCTTT CASSPGLGLNTEAFF
TRBD1 - TRBJ2-4 TRBV30 TGTGCCTGGAGCCGACAGGGAGTGGACATTCAGTACTTC CAWSRQGVDIQYF
- - TRBJ1-5 TRBV2 TGTGCCAGCAGTGAAGAGATCAATCAGCCCCAGCATTTT CASSEEINQPQHF
- - TRBJ1-1 TRBV19 TGTGCCAGTAGTATTATCGAAGGGAAAGCTTTCTTT CASSIIEGKAFF
TRBD1 few TRBJ1-5 TRBV7-2 TGTGCCAGCACCCGGGACAGGGGTCAGCCCCAGCATTTT CASTRDRGQPQHF
- - TRBJ2-2 TRBV6-5 TGTGCTATTGCTACAGGGTCGGGCACCGGGGAGCTGTTTTTT CAIATGSGTGELFF
TRBD2 few TRBJ2-3 TRBV2 TGTGCCAGCAGTCCAGGACTAGCGGGGACAGATACGCAGTATTTT CASSPGLAGTDTQYF
TRBD1 few TRBJ2-7 TRBV29-1 TGCAGCGTCTCCGGGACAGGGCTCTACGAGCAGTACTTC CSVSGTGLYEQYF
- few TRBJ2-3 TRBV7-2 TGTGCCAGCAGCTTGGGGACCCCACGCACAGATACGCAGTATTTT CASSLGTPRTDTQYF
- - TRBJ2-7 TRBV25-1 TGTGCCAGCAGTGAACGGGGCCTCGGAGTCGGACAGTACTTC CASSERGLGVGQYF
TRBD1 few TRBJ2-1 TRBV19 TGTGCCAGTAGTATAGGACAGGGTGGTTACAATGAGCAGTTCTTC CASSIGQGGYNEQFF
- few TRBJ2-3 TRBV29-1 TGCAGCGTTGGAGGCGCCCAAACAGATACGCAGTATTTT CSVGGAQTDTQYF
- few TRBJ1-6 TRBV5-1 TGCGCCAGCAGCAGCGTCGGGGATGGGTCACCCCTCCACTTT CASSSVGDGSPLHF
- - TRBJ2-3 TRBV6-1 TGTGCCAGCAGTCCTACCGGGTTGGCAGATACGCAGTATTTT CASSPTGLADTQYF
TRBD1 many TRBJ2-7 TRBV28 TGTGCCAGCGGCCTTAATCAGGGGGTCTCCTACGAGCAGTACTTC CASGLNQGVSYEQYF
- few TRBJ2-1 TRBV10-3 TGTGCCATCAGGGACAGCGGGGAGCAGTTCTTC CAIRDSGEQFF
TRBD1 - TRBJ2-1 TRBV5-1 TGCGCCAGCAGCTTGGGACAGGGGGTCAATGAGCAGTTCTTC CASSLGQGVNEQFF
- few TRBJ2-5 TRBV9 TGTGCCAGCAGCGTAGGGGGGATCCAAGAGACCCAGTACTTC CASSVGGIQETQYF
TRBD2 - TRBJ2-3 TRBV10-2 TGCGCCAGCAGTCGACTAGCGGGGATCGGCACAGATACGCAGTATTTT CASSRLAGIGTDTQYF
TRBD1 many TRBJ1-1 TRBV7-2 TGTGCCAGCAGCTTCTTGGCGGGACAGGGGGACCGTACTGAAGCTTTCTTT CASSFLAGQGDRTEAFF
- few TRBJ1-2 TRBV19 TGTGCCAGTTCGCAGGGAGACTATGGCTACACCTTC CASSQGDYGYTF
- few TRBJ1-6 TRBV6-6 TGTGCCAGCAGGATCGATAATTCACCCCTCCACTTT CASRIDNSPLHF
- few TRBJ1-2 TRBV30 TGTGCCTGGGTGGGCATGGCTAGGGGCTACACCTTC CAWVGMARGYTF
- few TRBJ1-3 TRBV15 TGTGCCACCAGCAGAGATGGTGGAAACACCATATATTTT CATSRDGGNTIYF
- - TRBJ1-4 TRBV6-1 TGTGCCAGCAGTGGCGGTATTAATGAAAAACTGTTTTTT CASSGGINEKLFF
TRBD1 - TRBJ2-7 TRBV19 TGTGCCAGTAGTAGGGGGACAGGGTCCTACGAGCAGTACTTC CASSRGTGSYEQYF
- many TRBJ2-7 TRBV5-1 TGCGCCAGCAGCTTTGATCCAGGGCCCCGCGAGCAGTACTTC CASSFDPGPREQYF
- - TRBJ2-5 TRBV29-1 TGCAGCGTGGGGGCCCAGGATGGTGAGACCCAGTACTTC CSVGAQDGETQYF
- - TRBJ2-5 TRBV11-2 TGTGCCAGCAGCTTTCAGCTGGGCGGAGAGACCCAGTACTTC CASSFQLGGETQYF
TRBD1 few TRBJ1-4 TRBV2 TGTGCCAGCAGGGGACAGTTAAATGAAAAACTGTTTTTT CASRGQLNEKLFF
TRBD1 few TRBJ1-1 TRBV7-3 TGTGCCAGCAGCTGGACAGGAAACACTGAAGCTTTCTTT CASSWTGNTEAFF
- - TRBJ2-7 TRBV7-2 TGTGCCAGCAGCTCAACTCAGGCCTACGAGCAGTACTTC CASSSTQAYEQYF
- few TRBJ2-3 TRBV6-1 TGTGCCAGCAGGGAAACCTTTTCCAGTGGCACTGTCTGGACAGATACGCAGTATTTT CASRETFSSGTVWTDTQYF